Listed below are T cell receptor beta chains from one sample, sequenced in a study of T cells in Graves' hyperthyroidism and ophthalmopathy. TCRdb reprocessed the multiplex PCR reads via MiXCR and lists one record per CDR3 protein. Among some 510,000 distinct CDR3 sequences, around 21% were seen once, and the ten largest hold around 27%. Specimen: blood. These receptors were taken from a man between 18 and 35 years old with Graves' hyperthyroidism. Both conserved end residues are part of each CDR3. A D gene is named only where the DNA matches it firmly. Size tells how often a clone was seen (once, few, many) or the class of an expanded clone, and some rows leave it out.

J | D | V | size | DNA | CDR3
TRBJ1-5 | . | TRBV7-8 | few | TGTGCCAGCAGCCCCATTAGCGGACATGGAGCGCCCCAGCATTTT | CASSPISGHGAPQHF
TRBJ2-7 | TRBD1 | TRBV5-1 | . | TGCGCCACCAGTGGCCGGGACAGACATTACGAGCAGTACTTC | CATSGRDRHYEQYF
TRBJ1-5 | . | TRBV20-1 | many | TGCAGTGCTAGAGCTGGGCAGGCCGAAGTGGAGCCCCAGCATTTT | CSARAGQAEVEPQHF
TRBJ1-5 | . | TRBV6-1 | many | TGTGCCAGCAGGGAGAGGGGGGTAAACCAGCCCCAGCATTTT | CASRERGVNQPQHF
TRBJ1-1 | . | TRBV4-2 | . | TGTGCCAGCAGCCACGCAGGGAAGAACACTGAAGCTTTCTTT | CASSHAGKNTEAFF
TRBJ2-7 | . | TRBV4-1 | many | TGCGCCAGCAGCCAAGAGGGGTCGTTAAGATCCTACGAGCAGTACTTC | CASSQEGSLRSYEQYF
TRBJ1-5 | TRBD1 | TRBV28 | many | TGTGCCAGCAGTTTGACAGGGATCAGCAATCAGCCCCAGCATTTT | CASSLTGISNQPQHF
TRBJ1-2 | . | TRBV20-1 | many | TGCAGTGCTAGAGATTCCGCCAGGAACCTTTATGGCTACACCTTC | CSARDSARNLYGYTF
TRBJ1-1 | . | TRBV27 | few | TGTGCCAGCAGTTTGTCAGCTTTGCAGGGCACTGAAGCTTTCTTT | CASSLSALQGTEAFF
TRBJ2-7 | . | TRBV9 | many | TGTGCCAGCAGCGTAGGTCCAGGGTCGGACGAGCAGTACTTC | CASSVGPGSDEQYF
TRBJ2-2 | . | TRBV24-1 | many | TGTGCCACCAGTGACCAAGGGAGCGGCAGGGGGAACACCGGGGAGCTGTTTTTT | CATSDQGSGRGNTGELFF
TRBJ2-7 | TRBD1 | TRBV20-1 | . | TGCAGTGCTAGTACCGGGACAGTAGACTACGAGCAGTACTTC | CSASTGTVDYEQYF
TRBJ2-7 | . | TRBV6-1 | once | TGTGCCAGCAGTGAAAGGGACAAACCCGGCTACGAGCAGTACTTC | CASSERDKPGYEQYF
TRBJ2-7 | . | TRBV18 | few | TGTGCCAGCTCACCCTTAGGACGGGCGGCCGAGCAGTACTTC | CASSPLGRAAEQYF
TRBJ2-7 | TRBD1 | TRBV11-2 | many | TGTGCCAGCAGCTTGTACTACAGGGGAATCTCCTACGAGCAGTACTTC | CASSLYYRGISYEQYF
TRBJ1-1 | . | TRBV6-2/TRBV6-3 | many | TGTGCCAGCAGTTATGGGGGGGTCCGAGGGAACACTGAAGCTTTCTTT | CASSYGGVRGNTEAFF
TRBJ1-2 | . | TRBV20-1 | many | TGCAGTGCTGGAGGGGACACCCCAGGCTACACCTTC | CSAGGDTPGYTF
TRBJ2-3 | TRBD2 | TRBV28 | . | TGTGCCAGCAGTCCCGATCCGGGGGGGCGCGGAGATACGCAGAACTTT | CASSPDPGGRGDTQNF
TRBJ1-1 | TRBD1 | TRBV25-1 | many | TGTGCCAGCAGTGAATTCGGCAGGGGGCGAGAGGCTTTCTTT | CASSEFGRGREAFF
TRBJ2-5 | TRBD2 | TRBV5-1 | . | TGCGCCAGCAGCTTTACGGGGGAACAGGGACTAGACCAAGAGACCCAGTACTTC | CASSFTGEQGLDQETQYF
TRBJ2-7 | . | TRBV2 | many | TGTGCCAGCAGTGGACAGGAGTTGGGTGAGCAGTACTTC | CASSGQELGEQYF
TRBJ2-7 | TRBD1 | TRBV5-5 | many | TGTGCCAGCAGCTTAGTAAGAGGACAGGGGATCCACGAGCAGTACTTC | CASSLVRGQGIHEQYF
TRBJ2-7 | TRBD1 | TRBV20-1 | many | TGCAGTGCAGCCCGGGACAGGGCCTACGAGCAGTACTTC | CSAARDRAYEQYF
TRBJ2-5 | TRBD2 | TRBV6-2/TRBV6-3 | many | TGTGCCAGCAGTTACAGGGACTATCGAGGGACCCAGTACTTC | CASSYRDYRGTQYF
TRBJ2-7 | TRBD2 | TRBV4-1 | few | TGCGCCAGCAGCCGGATGGGACTAGCGGGGGATGACGAGCAGTACTTC | CASSRMGLAGDDEQYF
TRBJ2-7 | . | TRBV29-1 | . | TGCAGCACCTTTACAGGGATCCACGAGCAGTACTTC | CSTFTGIHEQYF
TRBJ2-7 | . | TRBV6-2/TRBV6-3 | few | TGTGCCACCCGACACCAGAACTACGAGCAGTACTTC | CATRHQNYEQYF
TRBJ1-2 | TRBD1 | TRBV9 | many | TGTGCCAGCAGCCCGGGGGACAGAGTCTTTGGCTACACCTTC | CASSPGDRVFGYTF
TRBJ2-5 | . | TRBV28 | many | TGTGCCAGCACCACCGACAGGACAGAGACCCAGTACTTC | CASTTDRTETQYF
TRBJ2-7 | TRBD2 | TRBV28 | few | TGTGCCAGCAGGTCACAAACCGGGACTAGTCCCTCCTACGAGCAGTACTTC | CASRSQTGTSPSYEQYF
TRBJ1-1 | . | TRBV4-1 | many | TGCGCCAGCAGCCAGGGGGACACTGAAGCTTTCTTT | CASSQGDTEAFF
TRBJ1-2 | . | TRBV28 | many | TGTGCCAGCAGCTCCGCGGTTGGAGGCTACACCTTC | CASSSAVGGYTF
TRBJ1-1 | . | TRBV6-5 | many | TGTGCCAGCAGTATCGAGAGGAACACTGAAGCTTTCTTT | CASSIERNTEAFF
TRBJ1-5 | . | TRBV28 | many | TGTGCCAGCAGGACAGGACTCCAGCCCCAGCATTTT | CASRTGLQPQHF
TRBJ2-2 | TRBD2 | TRBV11-2 | few | TGTGCCAGCAGCTTATCAGCGGGGGACACCGGGGAGCTGTTTTTT | CASSLSAGDTGELFF
TRBJ2-2 | . | TRBV4-2 | many | TGTGCCAGCAGCCAAGATGGGAACACCGGGGAGCTGTTTTTT | CASSQDGNTGELFF
TRBJ2-7 | TRBD2 | TRBV2 | . | TGTGCCAGCGTTGGGACTAGCGGGGGTTTCGGCGAGCAGTACTTC | CASVGTSGGFGEQYF
TRBJ1-2 | TRBD1 | TRBV15 | many | TGTGCCACCAGCAGAGAAGGGACAGTTAACTATGGCTACACCTTC | CATSREGTVNYGYTF
TRBJ2-7 | TRBD2 | TRBV28 | . | TGTGCCAGCAGGTGGACTAGTGGGTACGAGCAGTACTTC | CASRWTSGYEQYF
TRBJ2-3 | . | TRBV28 | many | TGTGCCAGCAGTCTTCAACTGTTTGTTGGCACAGATACGCAGTATTTT | CASSLQLFVGTDTQYF
TRBJ2-5 | . | TRBV2 | many | TGTGCCAGCAGATTCTATCAGGGGGGCCAAGAGACCCAGTACTTC | CASRFYQGGQETQYF
TRBJ2-4 | TRBD1 | TRBV13 | many | TGTGCCAGCAGCTCCCCCGCGACAGGGAATAGGTCGTCCAAAAACATTCAGTACTTC | CASSSPATGNRSSKNIQYF
TRBJ1-1 | . | TRBV6-1 | . | TGTGCCAGCAGTGAAGAAATCCCAGGGGTCACTGAAGCTTTCTTT | CASSEEIPGVTEAFF
TRBJ1-5 | . | TRBV12-3/TRBV12-4 | few | TGTGCCAGCAGTTTTACTCAGGGTCCTCAGCCCCAGCATTTT | CASSFTQGPQPQHF
TRBJ2-4 | . | TRBV4-2 | many | TGTGCCAGCAGCCAAGAAGAGGGGGAGGTAGCCAAAAACATTAAGTACTTC | CASSQEEGEVAKNIKYF
TRBJ1-1 | . | TRBV7-3 | few | TGTGCCAGCAGCCTCGGGACATTGTCTGAAGCTTTCTTT | CASSLGTLSEAFF
TRBJ1-1 | TRBD1 | TRBV5-1 | many | TGCGCCAGCGCTCCCCTTGGTCAGGGGGTTTCGACTGAAGCTTTCTTT | CASAPLGQGVSTEAFF
TRBJ2-2 | . | TRBV20-1 | many | TGCAGTGCTAGAGACAGGCGCACCGGGGAGCTGTTTTTT | CSARDRRTGELFF
TRBJ1-5 | . | TRBV27 | many | TGTGCCAGCAGTTTAGGGCAGGGGATGAATCAGCCCCAGCATTTT | CASSLGQGMNQPQHF
TRBJ1-5 | . | TRBV6-1 | . | TGTGCCAGCGAGGGTCACCTTGGGGGGTATAGCAATCAGCCCCAGCATTTT | CASEGHLGGYSNQPQHF
TRBJ1-1 | TRBD1 | TRBV6-2/TRBV6-3 | many | TGTGCCAGCCACAACGGGACAGGGAGGGCTTTCTTT | CASHNGTGRAFF